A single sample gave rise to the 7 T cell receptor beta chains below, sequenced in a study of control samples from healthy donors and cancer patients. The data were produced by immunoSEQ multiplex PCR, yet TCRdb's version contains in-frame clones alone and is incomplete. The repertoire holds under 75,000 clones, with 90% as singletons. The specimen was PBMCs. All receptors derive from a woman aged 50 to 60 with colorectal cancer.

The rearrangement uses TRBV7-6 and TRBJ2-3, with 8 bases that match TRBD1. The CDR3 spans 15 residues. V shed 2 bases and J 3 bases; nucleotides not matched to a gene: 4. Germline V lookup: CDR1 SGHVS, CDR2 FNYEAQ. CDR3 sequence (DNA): TGTGCCAGCAGCTTATCAGGGGGCCGTACAGATACGCAGTATTTT. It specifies CASSLSGGRTDTQYF.

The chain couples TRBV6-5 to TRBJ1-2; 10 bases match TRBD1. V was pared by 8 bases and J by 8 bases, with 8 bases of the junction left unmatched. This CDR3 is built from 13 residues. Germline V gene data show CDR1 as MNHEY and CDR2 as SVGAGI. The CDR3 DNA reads TGTGCCAGCGCAAAAGGGACAGGGGTCGGCTACACCTTC. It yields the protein CASAKGTGVGYTF.

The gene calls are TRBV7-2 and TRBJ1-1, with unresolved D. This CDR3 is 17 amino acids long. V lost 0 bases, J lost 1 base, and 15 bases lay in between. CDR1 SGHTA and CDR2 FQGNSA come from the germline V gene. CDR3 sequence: CASSLAPVTRRNTEAFF. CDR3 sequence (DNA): TGTGCCAGCAGCTTAGCCCCCGTTACGAGGAGGAACACTGAAGCTTTCTTT.

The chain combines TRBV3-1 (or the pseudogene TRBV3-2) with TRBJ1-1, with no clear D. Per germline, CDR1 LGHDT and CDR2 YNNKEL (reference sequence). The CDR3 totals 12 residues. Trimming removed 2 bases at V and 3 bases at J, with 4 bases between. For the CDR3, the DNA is TGTGCCAGCAGCCAAATGGACACTGAAGCTTTCTTT. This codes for CASSQMDTEAFF.

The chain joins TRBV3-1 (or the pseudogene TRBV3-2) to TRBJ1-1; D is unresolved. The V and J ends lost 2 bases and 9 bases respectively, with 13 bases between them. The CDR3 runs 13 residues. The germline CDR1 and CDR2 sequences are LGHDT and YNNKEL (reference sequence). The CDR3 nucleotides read TGTGCCAGCAGCCAAACCCGTCCTGGGCAAGCTTTCTTT. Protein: CASSQTRPGQAFF.

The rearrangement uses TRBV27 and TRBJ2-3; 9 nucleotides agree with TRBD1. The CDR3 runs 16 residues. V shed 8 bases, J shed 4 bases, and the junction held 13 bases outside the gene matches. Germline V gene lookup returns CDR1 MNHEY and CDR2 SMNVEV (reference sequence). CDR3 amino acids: CASARLWGQGADTQYF. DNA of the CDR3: TGTGCCAGCGCCAGATTGTGGGGACAGGGTGCAGATACGCAGTATTTT.

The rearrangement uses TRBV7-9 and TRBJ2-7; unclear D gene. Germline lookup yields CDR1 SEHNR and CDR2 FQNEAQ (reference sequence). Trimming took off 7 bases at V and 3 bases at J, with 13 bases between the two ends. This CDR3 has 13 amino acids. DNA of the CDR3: TGTGCCAGCACCCCCTCCCAAAACTACGAGCAGTACTTC. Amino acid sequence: CASTPSQNYEQYF.